The 21 T cell receptor beta chains listed next were all sequenced from one sample in a study of cytomegalovirus exposure and HLA in healthy donors listed by TCRdb under 2017. The library relied on the immunoSEQ multiplex PCR assay. For the multiplex PCR, a mixture combining 60 forward primers for TCR Vbeta segments and 13 reverse primers for TCR Jbeta segments was used. TCRdb mirrors the immuneACCESS table, restricted to in-frame sequences. Some clones are absent from its copies; in checked studies, under half trace to an unresolved V gene, and the reason for the others is unknown. This sample has roughly 120,000 clones in its table, and approximately 74% of those were observed once. The ten largest clones take up approximately 10% of the sample. The sequenced sample consisted of PBMCs. These TCRs come from a woman between 50 and 59 years old in good health and CMV-seropositive.

The chain recombines TRBV5-1 with TRBJ2-3; D perhaps matches TRBD1 (6 bases). Germline CDR1 SGHRS, CDR2 YFSETQ. This CDR3 region has 13 residues. The DNA of the CDR3 is TGCAATGGACAGTGCCATAGCACAGATACGCAGTATTTT. Its translation: CNGQCHSTDTQYF. Using reference TRBV5-1 and TRBJ2-3 for the parts outside the CDR3, the full variable domain is KAGVTQTPRYLIKTRGQQVTLSCSPISGHRSVSWYQQTPGQGLQFLFEYFSETQRNKGNFPGRFSGRQFSNSRSEMNVSTLELGDSALYLCNGQCHSTDTQYFGPGTRLTVL.

The chain joins TRBV6-6 to TRBJ2-1, with TRBD2 identical over 9 bases. CDR1 MNHNY and CDR2 SVGAGI come from the germline V gene (reference sequence). CDR3 length: 15 residues. The trim removed 6 bases at V and 4 bases at J, leaving 7 bases unmatched. The CDR3 spells CASSRLAEAYNEQFF. Written as DNA, the CDR3 is TGTGCCAGCAGCCGACTAGCGGAGGCGTACAATGAGCAGTTCTTC.

The J gene is TRBJ1-4, the V gene TRBV7-2; D is ambiguous. This CDR3 comprises 13 residues. CDR1 is SGHTA and CDR2 is FQGNSA in the germline V gene. V dropped 4 bases and J dropped 6 bases, with 9 bases sitting between them. The CDR3 loop is CASSYHQDEKLFF. CDR3 bases: TGTGCCAGCAGCTACCACCAGGATGAAAAACTGTTTTTT. Filled out from reference TRBV7-2 and TRBJ1-4, the complete variable domain reads GAGVSQSPSNKVTEKGKDVELRCDPISGHTALYWYRQSLGQGLEFLIYFQGNSAPDKSGLPSDRFSAERTGGSVSTLTIQRTQQEDSAVYLCASSYHQDEKLFFGSGTQLSVL.

The rearrangement joins TRBV27 to TRBJ2-7; TRBD1 is a possible D gene (6 bases). The germline V and J ends were trimmed by 6 bases and 2 bases, with 17 bases remaining between them. The CDR3 is 15 residues long. Germline-derived CDR1 and CDR2 are MNHEY and SMNVEV (reference sequence). For the CDR3, the DNA is TGTGCCAGCAGGAGGGGCAGGGGTTCACCCTACGAGCAGTACTTC. This encodes CASRRGRGSPYEQYF.

The rearrangement joins TRBV19 to TRBJ1-5; maybe TRBD1 (6 bases). The CDR3 covers 15 residues. Trimming took off 4 bases at V and 1 base at J, with 11 bases between the two ends. Germline V lookup: CDR1 LNHDA, CDR2 SQIVND (reference sequence). The CDR3 bases are TGTGCCAGTAGTAAGCAGGGGCTAAGCAATCAGCCCCAGCATTTT. This gives the protein CASSKQGLSNQPQHF.

Points on this clone: Relative to the germline gene, one junction end is altered; a read error may explain this. CDR3 bases: TGTGCCGGGAGACCGGGACTAGCGGGACACACCGGGGAGCTGTTTTTT. This sequence encodes CAGRPGLAGHTGELFF. The chain couples TRBV30 to TRBJ2-2; TRBD2 aligns across 13 bases. The CDR3 contains 16 residues. Germline CDR1 GTSNPN, CDR2 SVGIG (reference sequence).

V gene TRBV5-1 combines with J gene TRBJ1-4; D is perhaps TRBD1 (5 bases). The CDR3 runs 14 residues. Trimming shortened V by 4 bases and J by 6 bases, and 13 bases separated the two germline ends. Looked up from germline, CDR1 is SGHRS and CDR2 is YFSETQ. The CDR3 here is CASSPRGIDEKLFF. The CDR3 DNA follows: TGCGCCAGCAGCCCAAGGGGTATTGATGAAAAACTGTTTTTT. Full variable domain (rest looked up from reference TRBV5-1 and TRBJ1-4): KAGVTQTPRYLIKTRGQQVTLSCSPISGHRSVSWYQQTPGQGLQFLFEYFSETQRNKGNFPGRFSGRQFSNSRSEMNVSTLELGDSALYLCASSPRGIDEKLFFGSGTQLSVL.

This clone was counted between two and nine times. The chain joins TRBV2 to TRBJ1-2; unclear D gene. The CDR3 extends over 14 amino acids. Between the trimmed V and J ends, which lost 3 bases and 2 bases, there was a span of 10 bases. Looked up from germline, CDR1 is SNHLY and CDR2 is FYNNEI. The DNA for the CDR3 is TGTGCCAGCAGTGACTCGGCGGGAAACTATGGCTACACCTTC. Translation: CASSDSAGNYGYTF.

The V and J genes are TRBV20-1 and TRBJ1-2; a possible D gene is TRBD1 (6 bases). The ends were cut back, 1 base at V and 7 bases at J, with 7 bases in the middle. Germline CDR1 DFQATT, CDR2 SNEGSKA (reference sequence). This CDR3 comprises 11 residues. DNA of the CDR3: TGCAGTGCTAGAGCAGGGGCTGGCTACACCTTC. It is translated as CSARAGAGYTF.

The chain has TRBV7-9 and TRBJ2-1; possibly TRBD1 for D (5 bases). Trimming shortened V by 4 bases and J by 2 bases, and 9 bases separated the two germline ends. This CDR3 spans 14 amino acids. The germline V gene encodes CDR1 SEHNR and CDR2 FQNEAQ (reference sequence). CDR3 in amino acids: CASSSMTAYNEQFF. The CDR3 coding sequence is TGTGCCAGCAGCTCAATGACAGCCTACAATGAGCAGTTCTTC.

The V gene is TRBV5-1, the J gene TRBJ1-1; 7 nucleotides match TRBD1. The germline gives CDR1 SGHRS, CDR2 YFSETQ. The CDR3 consists of 15 residues. V was pared by 4 bases and J by 2 bases, with 8 bases of the junction left unmatched. The CDR3 loop reads CASSRQGTVNTEAFF. The CDR3 DNA sequence: TGCGCCAGCAGCCGACAGGGTACGGTTAACACTGAAGCTTTCTTT.

The CDR3 region has the DNA TGTGCCAGCAGCCAAGGGTCCGGGGGTACCGGGGAGCTGTTTTTT. Its protein product is CASSQGSGGTGELFF. The V gene is TRBV4-2, the J gene TRBJ2-2; possible D gene TRBD2, 6 bases. CDR3 size: 15 residues. Germline loops: CDR1 LGHNA, CDR2 YNFKEQ. Trimming pared 1 base from V and 5 bases from J, leaving 11 bases between.

Only a few counts were recorded for this clone. The chain combines TRBV5-1 with TRBJ2-2, with 9 bases aligning to TRBD2. This CDR3 comprises 18 residues. V trimming: 4 bases; J trimming: 4 bases; junction bases outside the gene matches: 14. The germline CDR1 and CDR2 sequences are SGHRS and YFSETQ. The CDR3 reads CASSEGPRLADLTGELFF. The DNA for the CDR3 is TGCGCCAGCAGCGAGGGACCCAGACTAGCGGACCTCACCGGGGAGCTGTTTTTT.

The V gene is TRBV5-1, the J gene TRBJ2-1, with a tentative D call TRBD2 (6 bases). CDR3 size: 19 residues. Trimming took 1 base from V and 6 from J, leaving 26 bases between them. CDR1 and CDR2 (germline): SGHRS, YFSETQ. CDR3 in amino acids: CASSLWDEWREASPNEQFF. CDR3 coding DNA: TGCGCCAGCAGCTTGTGGGACGAATGGAGGGAGGCGTCCCCCAATGAGCAGTTCTTC.

This chain uses TRBV18 with TRBJ1-4; TRBD1 aligns across 8 bases. The V gene's germline CDR1 is KGHSH and CDR2 LQKENI. The CDR3 totals 16 residues. Trimming at V came to 0 bases and at J to 2 bases, leaving 2 bases not matched to a gene. The CDR3 nucleotides are TGTGCCAGCTCACCACCCCAGGGGGCGACTAATGAAAAACTGTTTTTT. Amino acids: CASSPPQGATNEKLFF.

The V and J genes are TRBV4-1 and TRBJ2-7; 14 bases match TRBD2. The CDR3 contains 16 residues. V lost 6 bases to trimming and J lost 4 bases; unmatched junction nucleotides: 8. Per the germline V gene, CDR1 is MGHRA and CDR2 is YSYEKL. CDR3 residues: CASSRGLAGGGYEQYF. The CDR3 DNA follows: TGCGCCAGCAGTCGCGGACTAGCGGGGGGCGGGTACGAGCAGTACTTC.

The chain carries TRBV29-1 and TRBJ1-2; TRBD1 matches at 11 bases. CDR3 length: 15 amino acids. V was pared by 4 bases and J by 3 bases, with 7 bases of the junction left unmatched. Germline V gene lookup returns CDR1 SQVTM and CDR2 ANQGSEA. The CDR3 DNA reads as TGCAGCGTTGGTTCTGGGGGACAGGGGGACTATGGCTACACCTTC. Encoded protein: CSVGSGGQGDYGYTF. Filled out from reference TRBV29-1 and TRBJ1-2, the complete variable domain reads SAVISQKPSRDICQRGTSLTIQCQVDSQVTMMFWYRQQPGQSLTLIATANQGSEATYESGFVIDKFPISRPNLTFSTLTVSNMSPEDSSIYLCSVGSGGQGDYGYTFGSGTRLTVV.

This clone occurred a few times. The CDR3 is CASREGQEETQYF. Written as DNA, the CDR3 is TGTGCCAGCAGGGAGGGACAGGAAGAGACCCAGTACTTC. The genes are TRBV6-6 and TRBJ2-5; 8 nucleotides align to TRBD1. The CDR3 totals 13 residues. Per the germline V gene, CDR1 is MNHNY and CDR2 is SVGAGI (reference sequence). The junction had 3 bases not matched to a gene; V was cut back by 6 bases and J by 3 bases.

The V gene is TRBV9, the J gene TRBJ2-2; 10 nucleotides line up with TRBD2. The CDR3 is 16 amino acids. Germline V gene sequence: CDR1 SGDLS, CDR2 YYNGEE. V trimming: 3 bases; J trimming: 4 bases; junction bases outside the gene matches: 6. This chain's CDR3 is CASSAVLAGATGELFF. The CDR3 DNA reads as TGTGCCAGCAGCGCCGTCCTAGCGGGAGCCACCGGGGAGCTGTTTTTT.

The J gene is TRBJ1-5, the V gene TRBV27; D uncertain. Germline V gene data show CDR1 as MNHEY and CDR2 as SMNVEV (reference sequence). The CDR3 contains 15 residues. V gave up 2 bases and J gave up 4 bases, with 12 bases separating them. Here the CDR3 reads CASSLGQAWNQPQHF. Written as DNA, the CDR3 is TGTGCCAGCAGTTTAGGGCAGGCCTGGAATCAGCCCCAGCATTTT.

To note about this clone: Other DNA sequences from this sample encode an identical CDR3 as well. The CDR3 loop reads CASSRDRGNTEAFF. The CDR3 DNA reads as TGTGCCAGCAGCCGAGACAGGGGCAACACTGAAGCTTTCTTT. The V gene is TRBV7-2, the J gene TRBJ1-1, with 8 bases aligning to TRBD1. The CDR3 loop spans 14 amino acids. V dropped 5 bases and J dropped 2; count of bases not matched to a gene: 4. In germline, CDR1 is SGHTA, CDR2 FQGNSA.